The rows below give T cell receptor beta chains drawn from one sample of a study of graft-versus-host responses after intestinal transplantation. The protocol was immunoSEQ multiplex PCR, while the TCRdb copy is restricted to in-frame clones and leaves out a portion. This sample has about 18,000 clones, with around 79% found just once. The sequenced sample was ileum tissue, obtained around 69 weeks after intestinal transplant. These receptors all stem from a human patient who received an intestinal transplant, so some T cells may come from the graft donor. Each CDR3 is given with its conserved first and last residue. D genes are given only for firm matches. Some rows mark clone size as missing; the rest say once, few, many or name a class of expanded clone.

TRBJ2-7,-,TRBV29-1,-,TGCAGCGTCGCCCCGCAGGGTTACGAGCAGTACTTC,CSVAPQGYEQYF
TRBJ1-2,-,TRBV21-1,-,TGTGCCAGCAGCATTAAGGACAGTGCGGGGAACTATGGCTACACCTTC,CASSIKDSAGNYGYTF
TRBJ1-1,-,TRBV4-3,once,TGCGCCAGCAGCCAAGATCGGGGGGCAAATGAAGCTTTCTTT,CASSQDRGANEAFF
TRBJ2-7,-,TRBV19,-,TGTGCCAGTAGTCGGACTGGTAGGGGTTACCGGGATCCACTTACCCGACACCACGAGCAGTACTTC,CASSRTGRGYRDPLTRHHEQYF
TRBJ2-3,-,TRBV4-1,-,TGCGCCAGCATGACCGGGAGTAGCCCGAGGGATACGCAGTATTTT,CASMTGSSPRDTQYF
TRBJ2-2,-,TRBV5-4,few,TGTGCCAGCAGCTTGAGTGGGACCGGGGAGCTGTTTTTT,CASSLSGTGELFF
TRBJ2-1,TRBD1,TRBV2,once,TGTGCCAGCAGTCGGACAGGGGGTCGGTACAATGAGCAGTTCTTC,CASSRTGGRYNEQFF
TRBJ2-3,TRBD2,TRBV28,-,TGTGCCAGCAGTGTAGCGGGACCTAGCACAGATACGCAGTATTTT,CASSVAGPSTDTQYF
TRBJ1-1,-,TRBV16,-,TGTGCCAGCAGCCAATCAAGGGAAGCTTTCTTT,CASSQSREAFF
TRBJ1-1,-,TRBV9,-,TGTGCCAGCAGCGTCCGGGAAAGGACTGAAGCTTTCTTT,CASSVRERTEAFF
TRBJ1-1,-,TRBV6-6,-,TGTGCCAGCAGTTATGGGGCAGAGAGCCCTGAAGCTTTCTTT,CASSYGAESPEAFF
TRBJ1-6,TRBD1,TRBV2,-,TGTGCCAGCAGTGACGGACAGGGGAATTCACCCCTCCACTTT,CASSDGQGNSPLHF
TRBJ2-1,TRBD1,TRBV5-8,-,TGTGCCAGCAGCTCCAGACAGGGGGCACTCGATGAGCAGTTCTTC,CASSSRQGALDEQFF
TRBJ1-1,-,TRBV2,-,TGTGCCCAACCGCGACAGTCCACTGAAGCTTTCTTT,CAQPRQSTEAFF
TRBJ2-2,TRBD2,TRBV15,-,TGTGCCACCAGCAGGGGACTAGCGGGCCGTAACACCGGGGAGCTGTTTTTT,CATSRGLAGRNTGELFF
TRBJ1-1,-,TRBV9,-,TGTGCCAGCAGCGTAGCCTCCGGGGCCGAAGCTTTCTTT,CASSVASGAEAFF
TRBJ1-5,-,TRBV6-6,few,TGTGCCAGCAGTTGGGGGGCTTTCGATCAGCCCCAGCATTTT,CASSWGAFDQPQHF
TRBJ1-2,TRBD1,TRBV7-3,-,TGTGCCAGCAGCCCGACAGGGAGCTATGGCTACACCTTC,CASSPTGSYGYTF